The 32 T cell receptor beta chains below all came from one sample that was sequenced in a study of T cells in Graves' hyperthyroidism and ophthalmopathy. TCR beta CDR3 regions were amplified from RNA. The primer set for the first-round RT-PCR of the TCR CDR3 was HTBI. TCRdb recomputed calls from the multiplex PCR reads with MiXCR, one row per CDR3 protein. This repertoire shows roughly 350,000 distinct CDR3 sequences, roughly 15% found once; its top ten account for about 18%. Sample: blood. The receptors derive from a woman aged 30 to 39 with Graves' ophthalmopathy.

This sequence joins TRBV15 and TRBJ2-3; weak D call: TRBD2 (6 bases). This CDR3 has 18 amino acids. Germline V lookup: CDR1 LNHNV, CDR2 YYDKDF (reference sequence). Trimming left V 3 bases short and J 6 bases short, with 25 bases between. The CDR3 is CATSRNRDSWGPGDTQYF. The CDR3 nucleotides are TGTGCCACCAGCAGGAACCGGGACTCCTGGGGCCCCGGCGATACGCAGTATTTT.

In this sample, this clonotype turned up many times. This chain links TRBV3-1 with TRBJ1-1; maybe TRBD1 (6 bases). This CDR3 is built from 15 residues. The V and J ends lost 4 bases and 5 bases respectively, with 17 bases between them. Germline V gives CDR1 LGHDT, CDR2 YNNKEL (reference sequence). This CDR3 is CASSLQGGVRTEAFF. The CDR3 nucleotides read TGTGCCAGCAGCCTCCAAGGGGGGGTAAGGACTGAAGCTTTCTTT.

This clonotype was detected many times. The chain links TRBV6-1 to TRBJ1-5; D remains ambiguous. The CDR3 has 12 residues. CDR1 is MNHNS, CDR2 SASEGT, per germline. Trimming stripped 10 bases from V and 2 bases from J, with 9 bases between. This CDR3 is CAIGRGNQPQHF. CDR3 bases: TGTGCCATCGGGAGAGGCAATCAGCCCCAGCATTTT.

This clonotype was counted many times. V usage is TRBV20-1 and J usage is TRBJ2-1; D remains unclear. V was pared by 3 bases and J by 1 base, with 13 bases between. The germline V gene encodes CDR1 DFQATT and CDR2 SNEGSKA (reference sequence). The CDR3 has 15 amino acids. CDR3 coding DNA: TGCAGTGCTAGTAGCCAGGACCGTTCCTACAATGAGCAGTTCTTC. It specifies CSASSQDRSYNEQFF.

J is TRBJ1-5 and V is TRBV4-1, with D uncertain. The CDR3 length is 15 residues. V lost 1 base to trimming and J lost 0 bases, with 7 bases between them. In germline, CDR1 is MGHRA, CDR2 YSYEKL. Here the CDR3 DNA reads TGCGCCAGCAGCCAAGGGCAGAATAGCAATCAGCCCCAGCATTTT. This codes for CASSQGQNSNQPQHF.

The table lists this clonotype with many counts. V and J are TRBV2 and TRBJ2-5, with TRBD2 matching 8 bases. Germline V gives CDR1 SNHLY, CDR2 FYNNEI. This CDR3 contains 16 residues. Trimming removed 6 bases from V and 5 bases from J; junction bases left unmatched: 14. The chain's CDR3 is CASRAGGTQNGETQYF. The CDR3 nucleotides read TGTGCCAGCAGGGCGGGGGGTACCCAGAATGGGGAGACCCAGTACTTC.

This clonotype was seen many times. This chain links TRBV11-3 with TRBJ1-5; D is ambiguous. Trimming cost V 7 bases and J 4 bases, with 17 bases left between them. Germline V gene data show CDR1 as SGHNT and CDR2 as YENEEA. The CDR3 has 15 residues. CDR3 sequence: CASTGEEGLNQPQHF. The CDR3 DNA sequence: TGTGCCAGCACCGGCGAAGAGGGTCTGAATCAGCCCCAGCATTTT. The variable domain in full, with the rest retrieved from reference TRBV11-3 and TRBJ1-5, is EAGVVQSPRYKIIEKKQPVAFWCNPISGHNTLYWYLQNLGQGPELLIRYENEEAVDDSQLPKDRFSAERLKGVDSTLKIQPAELGDSAVYLCASTGEEGLNQPQHFGDGTRLSIL.

Ten or more counts support this clonotype. This chain connects TRBV7-2 to TRBJ2-3; D may be TRBD1 (5 bases). V was pared by 3 bases and J by 13 bases, with 17 bases between. The CDR3 is made up of 13 amino acids. Looked up from germline, CDR1 is SGHTA and CDR2 is FQGNSA. The CDR3 DNA follows: TGTGCCAGCAGCTTTCTCCGCCTCAGGGTTAAGTATTTT. Its translation: CASSFLRLRVKYF.

This clonotype has at least ten counts. The chain carries TRBV7-2 and TRBJ2-3; 9 positions agree with TRBD2. The CDR3 is 16 amino acids. J lost 2 bases, V lost 3 bases, and 6 bases had no gene match. The germline V gene encodes CDR1 SGHTA and CDR2 FQGNSA. Here the CDR3 DNA reads TGTGCCAGCAGCTTGGATGCGGGGGGGGCCACAGATACGCAGTATTTT. Its translation: CASSLDAGGATDTQYF.

This clonotype was seen once. Here the CDR3 DNA reads TGTGCCAGCAGCGCTCCGGGACTAGCGGGGGGGACAGATACGCAGTATTTT. It specifies CASSAPGLAGGTDTQYF. This chain uses TRBV9 with TRBJ2-3, with 16 bases fitting TRBD2. V gave up 3 bases and J gave up 3 bases; unmatched junction bases: 4. Germline CDR1 reads SGDLS; CDR2 reads YYNGEE. The CDR3 is 17 residues long.

V is TRBV20-1 and J is TRBJ1-6; 7 bases map to TRBD1. This CDR3 has 17 amino acids. V shed 6 bases and J 8 bases; nucleotides not matched to a gene: 19. Germline V CDR1 and CDR2: DFQATT, SNEGSKA (reference sequence). The CDR3 here is CSAGTDRRDSRDSPLHF. CDR3 coding DNA: TGCAGTGCCGGGACAGACCGAAGGGATTCAAGGGATTCACCCCTCCACTTT.

The V call is TRBV20-1, the J call TRBJ2-5; D is possibly TRBD2 (7 bases). V was cut by 3 bases and J by 2 bases, with 19 bases left in between. CDR1 is DFQATT, CDR2 SNEGSKA, per germline (reference sequence). This CDR3 has 16 amino acids. The CDR3 loop reads CSASRLSGGGQETQYF. DNA of the CDR3: TGCAGTGCTAGCCGACTATCGGGGGGCGGGCAAGAGACCCAGTACTTC.

This clonotype showed up many times. This sequence joins TRBV3-1 and TRBJ1-5; D remains unclear. CDR1 is LGHDT, CDR2 YNNKEL, per germline (reference sequence). The CDR3 extends over 14 amino acids. V was shortened by 1 base and J by 0 bases, with 4 bases between the two germline ends. The CDR3 reads CASSQAGSNQPQHF. The CDR3 DNA reads TGTGCCAGCAGCCAAGCAGGTAGCAATCAGCCCCAGCATTTT.

This clonotype appeared many times. This chain links TRBV20-1 with TRBJ1-1; D ambiguous. Germline assignment: CDR1 DFQATT and CDR2 SNEGSKA (reference sequence). The V end lost 6 bases, the J end lost 1 base, and 9 bases lay between the germline ends. There are 12 residues in the CDR3. The chain's CDR3 is CSALGWNTEAFF. The CDR3 nucleotides read TGCAGTGCCCTCGGGTGGAACACTGAAGCTTTCTTT.

V and J are TRBV4-1 and TRBJ1-4, with D perhaps matching TRBD1 (5 bases). This CDR3 has 15 residues. Germline-derived CDR1 and CDR2 are MGHRA and YSYEKL. V was trimmed by 4 bases and J by 4 bases, leaving 13 bases between them. CDR3 residues: CASSRMVGVNEKLFF. The CDR3 region has the DNA TGCGCCAGCAGCCGGATGGTGGGGGTTAATGAAAAACTGTTTTTT.

The chain has TRBV6-2 or TRBV6-3 and TRBJ1-5, with TRBD1 matching 9 bases. CDR3 length: 15 amino acids. V shed 6 bases and J 7 bases; nucleotides not matched to a gene: 10. Germline V lookup: CDR1 MNHEY, CDR2 SVGEGT. In nucleotides, the CDR3 is TGTGCCAGCAGCAAGGGACAGGGTGTTTGGCAGCCCCAGCATTTT. This encodes CASSKGQGVWQPQHF.

The CDR3 loop is CASSGLGSSTDTQYF. The CDR3 nucleotides read TGTGCCAGCAGTGGCTTGGGATCTTCCACAGATACGCAGTATTTT. The V and J genes are TRBV6-2 or TRBV6-3 and TRBJ2-3, with D uncertain. The CDR3 runs to 15 residues. Germline V gene sequence: CDR1 MNHEY, CDR2 SVGEGT. The V gene lost 5 bases and the J gene lost 2 bases, with 14 bases spanning the gap.

This clonotype has a handful of counts. The gene calls are TRBV2 and TRBJ1-6; the D is unclear. Per germline, CDR1 SNHLY and CDR2 FYNNEI. V lost 6 bases and J 0 bases, leaving 12 bases between the germline ends. This CDR3 has 16 residues. CDR3 coding DNA: TGTGCCAGCAGGGCCCCGAGAAGCTCCTATAATTCACCCCTCCACTTT. Translation gives CASRAPRSSYNSPLHF.

This clonotype was detected many times. The rearrangement links TRBV2 to TRBJ2-5; either TRBD1 or TRBD2 may fit D (6 bases each). The length of the CDR3 is 14 residues. CDR1 SNHLY and CDR2 FYNNEI come from the germline V gene. Trimming removed 5 bases from V and 4 bases from J, with 14 bases in between. The CDR3 here is CASSPRLGGETQYF. CDR3 DNA: TGTGCCAGCAGTCCCCGACTAGGGGGAGAGACCCAGTACTTC. Full variable domain (remainder filled in from reference TRBV2 and TRBJ2-5): EPEVTQTPSHQVTQMGQEVILRCVPISNHLYFYWYRQILGQKVEFLVSFYNNEISEKSEIFDDQFSVERPDGSNFTLKIRSTKLEDSAMYFCASSPRLGGETQYFGPGTRLLVL.

This clonotype appeared a single time. A read error is possible here, since a much larger clone lies one base away. V gene TRBV28 combines with J gene TRBJ2-7, with 7 bases identical to TRBD1. Germline V CDR1 and CDR2: MDHEN, SYDVKM. CDR3 length: 14 residues. The CDR3 region has the DNA TGTGCCGGCAGCCAGACAGGGAGCTCCTACGAGCAGTACTTC. It encodes CAGSQTGSSYEQYF.

The sample holds many counts of this clonotype. The rearrangement uses TRBV3-1 and TRBJ2-1; TRBD2 is a possible D gene (7 bases). Trimming took off 4 bases at V and 7 bases at J, with 14 bases between the two ends. The CDR3 covers 14 residues. Germline V gene data show CDR1 as LGHDT and CDR2 as YNNKEL (reference sequence). Here the CDR3 DNA reads TGTGCCAGCAGCCTCGCGGGGGCGTCAAATGAGCAGTTCTTC. This codes for CASSLAGASNEQFF.

This clonotype was observed a single time. Being one base from a much bigger clone, this may be a read error. This CDR3 is missing its conserved last phenylalanine or tryptophan, likely due to a read error. The chain carries TRBV7-9 and TRBJ1-1; D is undetermined. The CDR3 has 10 amino acids. Germline CDR1 reads SEHNR; CDR2 reads FQNEAQ (reference sequence). Trimming stripped 5 bases from V and 6 bases from J, with 4 bases between. CDR3 in DNA: TGTGCCAGCAGCGAATCTGAAGCTTTCCTT. Translating it yields CASSESEAFL.

A remark on this clonotype: Since a much larger clone is just one base distant, this may be a read error. V and J are TRBV11-2 and TRBJ2-1, with 10 bases that match TRBD2. J lost 8 bases, V lost 6 bases, and 7 bases had no gene match. The V gene's germline CDR1 is SGHAT and CDR2 FQNNGV. The CDR3 covers 14 residues. CDR3 protein: CASRENLAGDEQFF. The DNA for the CDR3 is TGTGCCAGCAGGGAGAACCTAGCGGGGGATGAGCAGTTCTTC.

This clonotype has at least ten counts. The CDR3 sequence is CASSPREGRGMNTEAFF. CDR3 coding DNA: TGTGCCAGCAGCCCAAGAGAAGGCAGGGGGATGAACACTGAAGCTTTCTTT. The genes are TRBV7-9 and TRBJ1-1; 7 positions agree with TRBD1. This CDR3 has 17 amino acids. V gave up 5 bases and J gave up 0 bases; unmatched junction bases: 12. Germline V CDR1 and CDR2: SEHNR, FQNEAQ (reference sequence).

This clonotype was counted at least ten times. The J gene is TRBJ2-3, the V gene TRBV28; the D call may be TRBD1 or TRBD2 (5 bases each). Trimming removed 2 bases at V and 1 base at J, with 10 bases between. Germline V gene data show CDR1 as MDHEN and CDR2 as SYDVKM. The CDR3 runs to 15 residues. This CDR3 reads CASSLRDRGTDTQYF. In DNA form, the CDR3 reads TGTGCCAGCAGTTTACGGGACCGGGGCACAGATACGCAGTATTTT.

This clonotype was seen a few times. The gene calls are TRBV15 and TRBJ1-4; D is perhaps TRBD1 (5 bases). V lost 1 base, J lost 8 bases, and 11 bases lay in between. The CDR3 runs to 14 residues. Germline CDR1 reads LNHNV; CDR2 reads YYDKDF (reference sequence). The CDR3 nucleotides read TGTGCCACCAGCAGAGGACAGCCTGGGGAAAAACTGTTTTTT. Its protein product is CATSRGQPGEKLFF.

This sequence joins TRBV6-5 and TRBJ2-5; no clear D. This CDR3 comprises 14 residues. Germline lookup yields CDR1 MNHEY and CDR2 SVGAGI. V lost 2 bases to trimming and J lost 2 bases, with 9 bases between them. CDR3 nucleotides: TGTGCCAGCAGTTACCAAACAAGACAAGAGACCCAGTACTTC. It yields the protein CASSYQTRQETQYF.

This clonotype was seen many times. J is TRBJ1-2 and V is TRBV29-1; a weak D match, TRBD1 (5 bases). V was shortened by 3 bases and J by 0 bases, with 11 bases between the two germline ends. The CDR3 contains 14 residues. Germline CDR1 and CDR2: SQVTM and ANQGSEA. The chain's CDR3 is CSVEGGAPNYGYTF. The CDR3 nucleotides are TGCAGCGTTGAGGGAGGGGCCCCTAACTATGGCTACACCTTC.

The rearrangement links TRBV28 to TRBJ2-7; TRBD2 matches 12 bases. With 4 bases clipped from V and 3 bases from J, the junction kept 4 bases outside the gene matches. Per the germline V gene, CDR1 is MDHEN and CDR2 is SYDVKM. This CDR3 has 15 residues. The CDR3 loop is CASSYELAGGYEQYF. Here the CDR3 DNA reads TGTGCCAGCAGTTACGAACTAGCGGGGGGCTACGAGCAGTACTTC.

This clonotype was observed many times. The V and J genes are TRBV20-1 and TRBJ1-2; D is perhaps TRBD1 (5 bases). The CDR3 is 14 residues long. Trimming took off 0 bases at V and 4 bases at J, with 12 bases between the two ends. Germline V CDR1 and CDR2: DFQATT, SNEGSKA (reference sequence). CDR3 in amino acids: CSARDLDRFYGYTF. CDR3 in DNA: TGCAGTGCTAGAGACCTAGACAGATTCTATGGCTACACCTTC.

The genes are TRBV7-9 and TRBJ1-6; D unclear. V lost 4 bases and J 13 bases, leaving 11 bases between the germline ends. CDR1 SEHNR and CDR2 FQNEAQ come from the germline V gene (reference sequence). CDR3 length: 12 amino acids. This CDR3 is CASSSGGLPLHF. The DNA of the CDR3 is TGTGCCAGCAGCTCTGGCGGGCTCCCCCTCCACTTT.

This clonotype was seen only a few times. Possible read error: a much larger clone is one base away. The chain is built from TRBV7-3 and TRBJ1-1; D unresolved. Trimming took 8 bases from V and 10 from J, leaving 23 bases between them. The CDR3 loop spans 14 amino acids. From germline, CDR1 is SGHTA and CDR2 FQGTGA. CDR3 nucleotide sequence: TGTGCCAGCGCCCGGGATGGAGGTGGACCGTTAGCTTTCTTT. Translated: CASARDGGGPLAFF.